Listed below are T cell receptor beta chains from one sample, sequenced in a study of CD8 T cells in ankylosing spondylitis. TCRdb analysed the 5' RACE reads with MiXCR anew, one entry per CDR3 protein. The sample carries about 240,000 distinct CDR3 sequences, over 8.5% recorded once. Material: blood, either unsorted or a sorted T cell fraction (not recorded which). The receptors were gathered from a male donor with ankylosing spondylitis or in good health (not recorded which). Each CDR3 is given with its conserved first and last residue. The order of the fields is J gene, clone size, V gene, D gene, CDR3 DNA, CDR3 protein. The D gene is left open where the match is weak. Where a row states a size, it is once, few, many or the class of an expanded clone; other rows omit it.

TRBJ1-1,few,TRBV7-2,NA,TGTGCCAGCAGCTTATATGGAAACACTGAAGCTTTCTTT,CASSLYGNTEAFF
TRBJ2-3,many,TRBV3-1,NA,TGTGCCAGCAGCCACGGGAGAGATACGCAGTATTTT,CASSHGRDTQYF
TRBJ2-7,many,TRBV4-2,TRBD1,TGTGCCAGCAGCCAAGAAGAAGGGACAGGGGGCTACGAGCAGTACTTC,CASSQEEGTGGYEQYF
TRBJ1-6,NA,TRBV7-9,TRBD1,TGTGCCAGCAGCTTTACAGGGGGCAGCTCCTATAATTCACCCCTCCACTTT,CASSFTGGSSYNSPLHF
TRBJ2-1,many,TRBV4-1,TRBD2,TGCGCCAGCAGCCAATGGTCGGGACTAGCGGACTACAATGAGCAGTTCTTC,CASSQWSGLADYNEQFF
TRBJ2-1,few,TRBV5-1,TRBD2,TGCGCCAGCACTCCGAATGGGGGGGGAGACAATGAGCAGTTCTTC,CASTPNGGGDNEQFF
TRBJ2-1,few,TRBV20-1,NA,TGCAGTGCTAGAGAGCCGGGGAAAACCTACAATGAGCAGTTCTTC,CSAREPGKTYNEQFF
TRBJ2-5,many,TRBV29-1,NA,TGCAGCGCGAAGGCAGGGACCCAAGAGACCCAGTACTTC,CSAKAGTQETQYF
TRBJ2-7,NA,TRBV7-9,TRBD1,TGTGCCAGCAGCTCGAGTCGGGACAGGGATTACGAGCAGTACTTC,CASSSSRDRDYEQYF
TRBJ2-5,many,TRBV15,TRBD1,TGTGCCACCAGCAGAGGGGACAGTTTCCAGCAAGAGACCCAGTACTTC,CATSRGDSFQQETQYF
TRBJ2-5,few,TRBV20-1,TRBD1,TGCAGTGCACCGAGACGGGACAGGGGGTCAGAGACCCAGTACTTC,CSAPRRDRGSETQYF
TRBJ2-2,few,TRBV12-3/TRBV12-4,NA,TGTGCCAGCACCGCTTTAGGTTATAGAGTGGGCGGGGAGCTGTTTTTT,CASTALGYRVGGELFF
TRBJ2-2,few,TRBV29-1,NA,TGCAGCGTTTGGGTCGGGGAGCTGTTTTTT,CSVWVGELFF
TRBJ2-7,many,TRBV20-1,NA,TGCAGTGCTATCTCGGCTAGCGCCGGCGAGCAGTACTTC,CSAISASAGEQYF
TRBJ2-7,few,TRBV5-1,NA,TGCGCCAGCATCCGGGACCTCTACTACGAGCAGTACTTC,CASIRDLYYEQYF
TRBJ1-2,NA,TRBV20-1,NA,TGCAGTGCTAGAGATTTAGGGCAGGCGAATAACTATGGCTACACCTTC,CSARDLGQANNYGYTF
TRBJ1-1,many,TRBV3-1,NA,TGTGCCAGCAGCCATACTTCTTGGCGAACAGTGAACACTGAAGCTTTCTTT,CASSHTSWRTVNTEAFF
TRBJ1-2,NA,TRBV7-2,TRBD1,TGTGCCACCTTAAAGAGGACAGGGCTGAATGGCTACACCTTC,CATLKRTGLNGYTF
TRBJ2-5,NA,TRBV7-8,TRBD2,TGTGCCAGCAGCTTAGAACGACTAGCGGGAGAGACCCAGTACTTC,CASSLERLAGETQYF